These 11 T cell receptor beta chains originate from one sample sequenced in a study of T cell changes during pregnancy in multiple sclerosis. Data came from immunoSEQ multiplex PCR; TCRdb stores just in-frame clones and leaves some out. The profile shows about 43,000 clones, approximately 90% of them singletons. Sequences were obtained from PBMCs (not recorded whether the cells were cultured). The receptors here all came from a female donor with multiple sclerosis, enrolled in a pregnancy study.

The V and J genes are TRBV27 and TRBJ2-2; 7 nucleotides match TRBD2. The trim removed 6 bases at V and 0 bases at J, leaving 1 base unmatched. The germline gives CDR1 MNHEY, CDR2 SMNVEV (reference sequence). The CDR3 spans 14 residues. The CDR3 spells CASRSGANTGELFF. CDR3 sequence (DNA): TGTGCCAGCAGGAGCGGGGCGAACACCGGGGAGCTGTTTTTT.

The CDR3 nucleotides are TGTGCCAGCAGCTCCCCTCTACTGAACACTGAAGCTTTCTTT. Its translation: CASSSPLLNTEAFF. The chain employs TRBV5-5 and TRBJ1-1; D is unclear. Germline CDR1 SGHKS, CDR2 YYEKEE (reference sequence). The CDR3 extends over 14 amino acids. Trimming took off 3 bases at V and 0 bases at J, with 9 bases between the two ends.

This sequence joins TRBV30 and TRBJ1-2, with D unresolved. This CDR3 has 13 residues. Germline CDR1 and CDR2: GTSNPN and SVGIG (reference sequence). V was shortened by 0 bases and J by 6 bases, with 11 bases between the two germline ends. The CDR3 bases are TGTGCCTGGAGTGTATCCCAGACAAATGGCTACACCTTC. Amino acid sequence: CAWSVSQTNGYTF.

The rearrangement uses TRBV29-1 and TRBJ2-7; weak D call: TRBD1 (6 bases). This CDR3 comprises 15 residues. Per germline, CDR1 SQVTM and CDR2 ANQGSEA. V was cut by 0 bases and J by 1 base, with 13 bases left in between. This CDR3 is CSVEDPGAHSYEQYF. The CDR3 DNA follows: TGCAGCGTTGAAGATCCAGGGGCTCATTCCTACGAGCAGTACTTC.

The chain combines TRBV4-1 with TRBJ2-3, with a tentative D call TRBD2 (6 bases). The CDR3 runs 16 residues. Deletions cut 0 bases from V and 0 bases from J, with 10 bases between. Germline CDR1 MGHRA, CDR2 YSYEKL. The CDR3 nucleotides are TGCGCCAGCAGCCAAGAGGGACTTTTAAGCACAGATACGCAGTATTTT. This codes for CASSQEGLLSTDTQYF.

The chain has TRBV19 and TRBJ2-7; a weak D match, TRBD2 (5 bases). Between the trimmed V and J ends, which lost 4 bases and 0 bases, there was a span of 16 bases. CDR1 is LNHDA and CDR2 is SQIVND in the germline V gene (reference sequence). The CDR3 totals 16 residues. CDR3 in amino acids: CASSKASTQSSYEQYF. The CDR3 DNA sequence: TGTGCCAGTAGTAAAGCTAGCACCCAGAGCTCCTACGAGCAGTACTTC.

The gene calls are TRBV1 and TRBJ1-5; the table gives TRBD1 as D, unverified against the DNA. TRBV1 is labeled a pseudogene. The length of the CDR3 is 14 residues. CDR3 coding DNA: TGCACCAGCCCCGGAACAGGGGGCAATCAGCCCCAGCATTTT. Protein product: CTSPGTGGNQPQHF.

The V and J genes are TRBV7-9 and TRBJ2-2, with TRBD2 matching 8 bases. The V and J ends lost 5 bases and 5 bases, in that order; junction bases with no gene match: 4. CDR3 length: 14 amino acids. Per the germline V gene, CDR1 is SEHNR and CDR2 is FQNEAQ (reference sequence). The DNA for the CDR3 is TGTGCCAGCAGCACGACTAGCGAGACCGGGGAGCTGTTTTTT. This translates into CASSTTSETGELFF. Full variable domain (outside the CDR3, taken from reference TRBV7-9 and TRBJ2-2): DTGVSQNPRHKITKRGQNVTFRCDPISEHNRLYWYRQTLGQGPEFLTYFQNEAQLEKSRLLSDRFSAERPKGSFSTLEIQRTEQGDSAMYLCASSTTSETGELFFGEGSRLTVL.

The chain recombines TRBV28 with TRBJ1-5; D is uncertain. V gave up 5 bases and J gave up 6 bases, with 11 bases separating them. The CDR3 is 13 residues long. Germline lookup yields CDR1 MDHEN and CDR2 SYDVKM. The CDR3 DNA reads as TGTGCCAGCAGTGAGATCGGGAGTCAGCCCCAGCATTTT. The encoded protein is CASSEIGSQPQHF.

By its share, this clone is medium-sized. The rearrangement links TRBV30 to TRBJ2-7; D is uncertain. Germline V gene lookup returns CDR1 GTSNPN and CDR2 SVGIG (reference sequence). The ends were cut back, 0 bases at V and 3 bases at J, with 3 bases in the middle. The CDR3 is 11 amino acids. The CDR3 region has the DNA TGTGCCTGGAGTGTAAACTACGAGCAGTACTTC. Its translation: CAWSVNYEQYF.

The chain employs TRBV6-1 and TRBJ2-5; 11 bases fit TRBD2. In germline, CDR1 is MNHNS, CDR2 SASEGT. V lost 4 bases and J lost 5; bases outside the gene matches: 15. CDR3 length: 18 amino acids. The CDR3, as DNA: TGTGCCAGCAGTGTCCCTTTTGGGACTAGCGGAGATGGGGAGACCCAGTACTTC. Its translation is CASSVPFGTSGDGETQYF.